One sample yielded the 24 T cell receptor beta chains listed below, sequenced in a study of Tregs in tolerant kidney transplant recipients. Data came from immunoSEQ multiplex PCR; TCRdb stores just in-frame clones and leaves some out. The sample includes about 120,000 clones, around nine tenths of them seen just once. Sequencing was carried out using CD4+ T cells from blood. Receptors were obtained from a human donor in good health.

This chain's CDR3 is CASSVALSSYGYTF. For the CDR3, the DNA is TGTGCCAGCAGTGTCGCGCTATCGAGCTATGGCTACACCTTC. J is TRBJ1-2 and V is TRBV2; no clear D gene. Germline CDR1 SNHLY, CDR2 FYNNEI. CDR3 size: 14 residues. V was shortened by 4 bases and J by 4 bases, with 13 bases between the two germline ends. Looking up the rest from reference TRBV2 and TRBJ1-2 gives the full variable domain: EPEVTQTPSHQVTQMGQEVILRCVPISNHLYFYWYRQILGQKVEFLVSFYNNEISEKSEIFDDQFSVERPDGSNFTLKIRSTKLEDSAMYFCASSVALSSYGYTFGSGTRLTVV.

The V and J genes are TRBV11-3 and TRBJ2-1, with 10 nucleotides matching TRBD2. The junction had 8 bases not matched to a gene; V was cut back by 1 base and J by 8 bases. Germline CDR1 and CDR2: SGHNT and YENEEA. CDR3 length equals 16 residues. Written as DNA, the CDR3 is TGTGCCAGCAGCTTAGGGGCTAGCGGGAGTGGGGATGAGCAGTTCTTC. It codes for CASSLGASGSGDEQFF.

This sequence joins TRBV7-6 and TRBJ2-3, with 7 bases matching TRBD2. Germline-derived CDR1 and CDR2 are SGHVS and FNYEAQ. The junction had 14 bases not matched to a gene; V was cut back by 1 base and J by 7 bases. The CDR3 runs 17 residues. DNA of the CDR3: TGTGCCAGCAGCTTAGTTGGGGGAGGGGAGACAGCCTATACGCAGTATTTT. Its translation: CASSLVGGGETAYTQYF.

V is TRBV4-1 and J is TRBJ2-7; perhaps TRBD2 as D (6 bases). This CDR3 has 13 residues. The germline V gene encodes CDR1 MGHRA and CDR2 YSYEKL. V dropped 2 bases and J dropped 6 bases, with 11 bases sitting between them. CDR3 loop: CASSQWGGAEQYF. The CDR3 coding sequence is TGCGCCAGCAGCCAATGGGGCGGGGCCGAGCAGTACTTC.

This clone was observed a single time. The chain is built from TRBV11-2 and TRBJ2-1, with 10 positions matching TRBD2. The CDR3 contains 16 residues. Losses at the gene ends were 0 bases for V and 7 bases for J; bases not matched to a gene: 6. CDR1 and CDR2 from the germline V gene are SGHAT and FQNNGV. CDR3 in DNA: TGTGCCAGCAGCTTAGATGCTAGCGGGAGTTCGAATGAGCAGTTCTTC. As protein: CASSLDASGSSNEQFF.

The chain's CDR3 is CASTGGGTADTQYF. In DNA, the CDR3 is TGTGCCAGCACCGGCGGTGGGACGGCGGATACGCAGTATTTT. The rearrangement joins TRBV2 to TRBJ2-3, with D perhaps being TRBD1 or TRBD2 (5 bases each). Per the germline V gene, CDR1 is SNHLY and CDR2 is FYNNEI. Trimming took off 7 bases at V and 6 bases at J, with 17 bases between the two ends. This CDR3 contains 14 residues.

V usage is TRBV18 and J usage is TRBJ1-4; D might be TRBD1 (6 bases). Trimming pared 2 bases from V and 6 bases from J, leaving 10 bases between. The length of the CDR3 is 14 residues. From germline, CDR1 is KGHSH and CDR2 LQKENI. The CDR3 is CASSPRGADEKLFF. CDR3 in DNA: TGTGCCAGCTCACCAAGGGGGGCGGATGAAAAACTGTTTTTT. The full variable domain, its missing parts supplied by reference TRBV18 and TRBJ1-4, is NAGVMQNPRHLVRRRGQEARLRCSPMKGHSHVYWYRQLPEEGLKFMVYLQKENIIDESGMPKERFSAEFPKEGPSILRIQQVVRGDSAAYFCASSPRGADEKLFFGSGTQLSVL.

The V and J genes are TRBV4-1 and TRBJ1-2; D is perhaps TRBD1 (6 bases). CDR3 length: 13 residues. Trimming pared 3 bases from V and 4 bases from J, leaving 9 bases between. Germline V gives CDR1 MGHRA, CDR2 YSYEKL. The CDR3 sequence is CASSHPDSYGYTF. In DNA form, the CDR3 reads TGCGCCAGCAGCCACCCGGACAGCTATGGCTACACCTTC.

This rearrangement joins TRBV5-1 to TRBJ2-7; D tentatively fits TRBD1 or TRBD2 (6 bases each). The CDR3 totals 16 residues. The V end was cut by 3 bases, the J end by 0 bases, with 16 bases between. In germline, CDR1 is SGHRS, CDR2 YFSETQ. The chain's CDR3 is CASSWGAGLNSYEQYF. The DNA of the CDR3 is TGCGCCAGCAGCTGGGGGGCTGGGCTTAACTCCTACGAGCAGTACTTC.

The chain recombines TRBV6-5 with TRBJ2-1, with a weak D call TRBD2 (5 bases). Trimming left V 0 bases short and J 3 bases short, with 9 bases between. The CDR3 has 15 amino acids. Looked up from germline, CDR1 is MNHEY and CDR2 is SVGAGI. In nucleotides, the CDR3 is TGTGCCAGCAGTTACTCTAGCGCTAACTACAATGAGCAGTTCTTC. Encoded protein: CASSYSSANYNEQFF.

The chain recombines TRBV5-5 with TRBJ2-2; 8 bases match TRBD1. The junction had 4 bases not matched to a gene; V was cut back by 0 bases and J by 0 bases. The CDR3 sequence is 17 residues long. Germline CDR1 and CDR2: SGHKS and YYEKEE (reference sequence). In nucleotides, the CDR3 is TGTGCCAGCAGCTTGGTGCGCAGGGGGCCGAACACCGGGGAGCTGTTTTTT. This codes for CASSLVRRGPNTGELFF.

CDR3: CASSPFLAGIDEQFF. The DNA for the CDR3 is TGTGCCAGCAGCCCATTCTTAGCGGGGATAGATGAGCAGTTCTTC. The genes are TRBV7-3 and TRBJ2-1; 8 positions match TRBD2. Germline CDR1 and CDR2: SGHTA and FQGTGA. The CDR3 has 15 amino acids. The V gene end was trimmed by 5 bases and the J gene end by 8 bases; junction bases not matched to a gene: 11.

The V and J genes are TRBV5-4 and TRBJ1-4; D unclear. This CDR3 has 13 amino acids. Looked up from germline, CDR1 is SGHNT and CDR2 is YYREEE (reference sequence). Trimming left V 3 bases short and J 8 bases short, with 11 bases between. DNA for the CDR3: TGTGCCAGCAGCTCGACGGTCTCAGAAAAACTGTTTTTT. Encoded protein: CASSSTVSEKLFF. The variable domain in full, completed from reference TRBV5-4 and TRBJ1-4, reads ETGVTQSPTHLIKTRGQQVTLRCSSQSGHNTVSWYQQALGQGPQFIFQYYREEENGRGNFPPRFSGLQFPNYSSELNVNALELDDSALYLCASSSTVSEKLFFGSGTQLSVL.

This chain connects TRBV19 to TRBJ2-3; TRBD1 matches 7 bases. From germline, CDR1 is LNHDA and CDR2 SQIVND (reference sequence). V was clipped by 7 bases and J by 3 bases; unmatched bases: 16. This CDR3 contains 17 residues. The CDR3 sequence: CASNTLSTGRGTDTQYF. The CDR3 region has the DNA TGTGCCAGTAATACTCTATCGACAGGGCGAGGAACAGATACGCAGTATTTT.

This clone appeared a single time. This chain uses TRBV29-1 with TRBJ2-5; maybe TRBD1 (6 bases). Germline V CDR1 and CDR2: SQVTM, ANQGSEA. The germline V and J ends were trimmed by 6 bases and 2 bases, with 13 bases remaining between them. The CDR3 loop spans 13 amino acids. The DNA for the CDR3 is TGCAGCGTCGCGTCACAGGGACAAGAGACCCAGTACTTC. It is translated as CSVASQGQETQYF.

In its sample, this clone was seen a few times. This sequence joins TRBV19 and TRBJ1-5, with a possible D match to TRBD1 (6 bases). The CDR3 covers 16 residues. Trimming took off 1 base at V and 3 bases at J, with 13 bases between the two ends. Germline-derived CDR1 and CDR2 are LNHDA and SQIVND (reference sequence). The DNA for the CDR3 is TGTGCCAGTAGTATAGTAAGGGGGTCGGTCAATCAGCCCCAGCATTTT. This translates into CASSIVRGSVNQPQHF. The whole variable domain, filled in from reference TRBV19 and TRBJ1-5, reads DGGITQSPKYLFRKEGQNVTLSCEQNLNHDAMYWYRQDPGQGLRLIYYSQIVNDFQKGDIAEGYSVSREKKESFPLTVTSAQKNPTAFYLCASSIVRGSVNQPQHFGDGTRLSIL.

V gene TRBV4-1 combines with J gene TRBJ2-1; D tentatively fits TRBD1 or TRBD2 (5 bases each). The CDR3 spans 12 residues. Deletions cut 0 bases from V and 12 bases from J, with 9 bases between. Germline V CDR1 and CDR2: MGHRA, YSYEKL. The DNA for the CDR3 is TGCGCCAGCAGCCAAGAGGGGACCGGGCAGTTCTTC. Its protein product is CASSQEGTGQFF.

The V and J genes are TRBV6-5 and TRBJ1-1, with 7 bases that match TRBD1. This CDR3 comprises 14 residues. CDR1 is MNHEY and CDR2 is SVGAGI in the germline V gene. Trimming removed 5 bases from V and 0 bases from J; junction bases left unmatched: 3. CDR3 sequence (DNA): TGTGCCAGCAGTGAAGACAGGGTGAACACTGAAGCTTTCTTT. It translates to CASSEDRVNTEAFF.

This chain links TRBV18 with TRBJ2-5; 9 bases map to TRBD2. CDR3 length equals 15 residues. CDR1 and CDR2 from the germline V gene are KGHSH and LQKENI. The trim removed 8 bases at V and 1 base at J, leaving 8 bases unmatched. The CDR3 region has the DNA TGTGCCAGCACAGGAAGACTAGCGGTCCAAGAGACCCAGTACTTC. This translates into CASTGRLAVQETQYF.

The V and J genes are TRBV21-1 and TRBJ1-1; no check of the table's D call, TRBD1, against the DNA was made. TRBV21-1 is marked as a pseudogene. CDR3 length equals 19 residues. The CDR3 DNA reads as TGTGCCAGCAGCATTTCCTCGGACACAACAGGGGGTGGCAACACTGAAGCTTTCTTT. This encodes CASSISSDTTGGGNTEAFF.

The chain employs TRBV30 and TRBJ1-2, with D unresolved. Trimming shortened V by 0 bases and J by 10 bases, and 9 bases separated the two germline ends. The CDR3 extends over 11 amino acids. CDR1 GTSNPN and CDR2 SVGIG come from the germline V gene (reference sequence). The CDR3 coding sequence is TGTGCCTGGAGTGTTCGGGGTTACTACACCTTC. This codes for CAWSVRGYYTF.

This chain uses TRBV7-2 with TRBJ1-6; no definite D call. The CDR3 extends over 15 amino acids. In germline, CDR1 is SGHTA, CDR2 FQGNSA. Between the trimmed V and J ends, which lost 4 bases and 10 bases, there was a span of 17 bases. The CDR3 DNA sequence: TGTGCCAGCAGCTCCTTTCTGGACGGAACCTCACCCCTCCACTTT. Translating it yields CASSSFLDGTSPLHF.

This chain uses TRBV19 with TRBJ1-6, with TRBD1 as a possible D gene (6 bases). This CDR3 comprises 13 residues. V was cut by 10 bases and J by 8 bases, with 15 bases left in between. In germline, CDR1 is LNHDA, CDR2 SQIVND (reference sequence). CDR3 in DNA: TGTGCCAAATGCCAGGGGATGCATTCACCCCTCCACTTT. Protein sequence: CAKCQGMHSPLHF.

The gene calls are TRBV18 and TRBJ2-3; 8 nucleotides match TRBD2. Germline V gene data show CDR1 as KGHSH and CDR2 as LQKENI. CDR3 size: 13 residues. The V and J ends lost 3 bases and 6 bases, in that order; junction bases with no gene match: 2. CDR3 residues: CASSPGLADTQYF. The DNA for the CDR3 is TGTGCCAGCTCACCCGGACTAGCCGATACGCAGTATTTT.